This TCR beta chain stems from a study of T cell changes during pregnancy in multiple sclerosis. Here immunoSEQ multiplex PCR was the method, and the copy in TCRdb shows in-frame clones only, minus some. The top ten clones hold roughly 6% of a sample with 15,000 to 20,000 clones, about 90% of them seen once. The V end lost 3 bases, the J end lost 1 base, and 13 bases lay between the germline ends. Germline CDR1 reads SGDLS; CDR2 reads YYNGEE. The CDR3 covers 16 residues. This rearrangement joins TRBV9 to TRBJ2-2; D is possibly TRBD1 (5 bases). The clonotype was recovered from a female donor in good health, enrolled as a control in a pregnancy study. The material was CD8+ T cells from peripheral blood mononuclear cells, obtained after pregnancy. As DNA, the CDR3 is TGTGCCAGCAGCGCGTCCCGTACAGGGAACACCGGGGAGCTGTTTTTT. Translation: CASSASRTGNTGELFF.